These T cell receptor beta chains were read from a single sample in a study of early T cells in non-severe SARS-CoV-2 infection. TCRdb recomputed calls from the 5' RACE reads with MiXCR, one row per CDR3 protein. The sample records 20,000 or so distinct CDR3 sequences, approximately 4.3% being singletons. The sequencing input was whole blood. All receptors derive from an adult who was a healthcare worker with PCR-confirmed SARS-CoV-2 infection or an uninfected control (not recorded which). The CDR3 runs from the conserved cysteine through the conserved F or W. Fields, in order: D gene, clone size, V gene, J gene, CDR3 protein, CDR3 DNA. The D gene is left open where the match is weak. Clone size, where shown, is once, few, many, or a class for clones that have expanded.

d_call: -
clone_size: few
v_call: TRBV20-1
j_call: TRBJ1-1
cdr3_aa: CSARDHRRTGNTEAFF
cdr3_nt: TGCAGTGCTAGAGATCACCGAAGGACTGGGAACACTGAAGCTTTCTTT

d_call: -
clone_size: few
v_call: TRBV9
j_call: TRBJ2-1
cdr3_aa: CASSVGLEGNEQFF
cdr3_nt: TGTGCCAGCAGCGTAGGCCTAGAGGGCAATGAGCAGTTCTTC

d_call: -
clone_size: few
v_call: TRBV3-1
j_call: TRBJ2-7
cdr3_aa: CASSQEGVHEQYF
cdr3_nt: TGTGCCAGCAGCCAAGAGGGGGTCCACGAGCAGTACTTC

d_call: TRBD1
clone_size: many
v_call: TRBV20-1
j_call: TRBJ1-1
cdr3_aa: CSRYRGDTEAFF
cdr3_nt: TGCAGTCGTTACAGGGGAGACACTGAAGCTTTCTTT

d_call: -
clone_size: medium-sized
v_call: TRBV7-2
j_call: TRBJ2-1
cdr3_aa: CASSPAAEPYNEQFF
cdr3_nt: TGTGCCAGCAGCCCCGCAGCGGAGCCGTACAATGAGCAGTTCTTC

d_call: -
clone_size: many
v_call: TRBV12-3/TRBV12-4
j_call: TRBJ2-5
cdr3_aa: CASTMSNRETQYF
cdr3_nt: TGTGCCAGCACCATGAGCAACCGGGAGACCCAGTACTTC

d_call: TRBD1
clone_size: -
v_call: TRBV30
j_call: TRBJ2-5
cdr3_aa: CAWSADRGRAETQYF
cdr3_nt: TGTGCCTGGAGTGCCGACAGGGGGCGGGCGGAGACCCAGTACTTC

d_call: TRBD1
clone_size: many
v_call: TRBV12-3/TRBV12-4
j_call: TRBJ1-6
cdr3_aa: CASGTGGSPLHF
cdr3_nt: TGTGCCAGCGGGACAGGAGGATCACCCCTCCACTTT

d_call: -
clone_size: -
v_call: TRBV3-2
j_call: TRBJ2-2
cdr3_aa: CASSQGAQRYTGELFF
cdr3_nt: TGTGCCAGCAGCCAAGGGGCACAGAGGTACACCGGGGAGCTGTTTTTT

d_call: TRBD2
clone_size: many
v_call: TRBV28
j_call: TRBJ2-5
cdr3_aa: CASSLWTSGRAQETQYF
cdr3_nt: TGTGCCAGCAGTTTATGGACTAGCGGGAGGGCCCAGGAGACCCAGTACTTC

d_call: TRBD1
clone_size: many
v_call: TRBV5-1
j_call: TRBJ1-1
cdr3_aa: CASSLGQVNTEAFF
cdr3_nt: TGCGCCAGCAGCCTGGGACAGGTGAACACTGAAGCTTTCTTT

d_call: -
clone_size: many
v_call: TRBV20-1
j_call: TRBJ1-5
cdr3_aa: CSARFRPGNNQPQHF
cdr3_nt: TGCAGTGCTAGATTCCGTCCAGGGAACAATCAGCCCCAGCATTTT

d_call: -
clone_size: few
v_call: TRBV28
j_call: TRBJ2-2
cdr3_aa: CASRTTRVTGELFF
cdr3_nt: TGTGCCAGCAGAACCACCAGGGTCACCGGGGAGCTGTTTTTT

d_call: TRBD2
clone_size: -
v_call: TRBV6-1
j_call: TRBJ2-3
cdr3_aa: CASSGTSGGTDTQYF
cdr3_nt: TGTGCCAGCAGTGGGACTAGCGGGGGCACAGATACGCAGTATTTT

d_call: TRBD1
clone_size: many
v_call: TRBV18
j_call: TRBJ1-1
cdr3_aa: CASSPPGQGRTEAFF
cdr3_nt: TGTGCCAGCTCACCACCGGGACAGGGTAGGACTGAAGCTTTCTTT

d_call: -
clone_size: many
v_call: TRBV20-1
j_call: TRBJ2-5
cdr3_aa: CSARLQVGVKTQYF
cdr3_nt: TGCAGTGCTAGATTACAAGTGGGGGTGAAGACCCAGTACTTC

d_call: -
clone_size: medium-sized
v_call: TRBV11-2
j_call: TRBJ2-7
cdr3_aa: CASSLGYLGGSHYEQYF
cdr3_nt: TGTGCCAGCAGCTTAGGTTATTTGGGCGGCAGTCACTACGAGCAGTACTTC

d_call: -
clone_size: -
v_call: TRBV5-1
j_call: TRBJ2-2
cdr3_aa: CASSNTGVNTGELFF
cdr3_nt: TGCGCCAGCAGCAACACCGGGGTCAACACCGGGGAGCTGTTTTTT

d_call: -
clone_size: many
v_call: TRBV4-1
j_call: TRBJ2-7
cdr3_aa: CASSQERTASGQYF
cdr3_nt: TGCGCCAGCAGCCAAGAACGGACAGCCTCGGGGCAGTACTTC

d_call: TRBD2
clone_size: medium-sized
v_call: TRBV30
j_call: TRBJ2-1
cdr3_aa: CAWRAQGGSDEQFF
cdr3_nt: TGTGCCTGGAGGGCCCAGGGAGGGAGCGATGAGCAGTTCTTC

d_call: -
clone_size: few
v_call: TRBV12-3/TRBV12-4
j_call: TRBJ2-4
cdr3_aa: CASKGPRAYDIQYF
cdr3_nt: TGTGCCAGCAAAGGCCCCAGGGCCTATGACATTCAGTACTTC

d_call: TRBD1
clone_size: -
v_call: TRBV7-8
j_call: TRBJ2-1
cdr3_aa: CASSLGGQGASYNEQFF
cdr3_nt: TGTGCCAGCAGCTTAGGCGGACAGGGGGCGTCCTACAATGAGCAGTTCTTC

d_call: TRBD2
clone_size: few
v_call: TRBV6-2/TRBV6-3
j_call: TRBJ2-1
cdr3_aa: CATKTSGTNEQFF
cdr3_nt: TGTGCCACCAAGACTAGCGGTACGAATGAGCAGTTCTTC

d_call: -
clone_size: medium-sized
v_call: TRBV5-1
j_call: TRBJ2-7
cdr3_aa: CASSLGSGGYEQYF
cdr3_nt: TGCGCCAGCAGCTTGGGATCTGGCGGCTACGAGCAGTACTTC

d_call: -
clone_size: few
v_call: TRBV6-2/TRBV6-3
j_call: TRBJ1-1
cdr3_aa: CASRVPPGATEAFF
cdr3_nt: TGTGCCAGCAGGGTCCCTCCAGGGGCTACTGAAGCTTTCTTT

d_call: -
clone_size: -
v_call: TRBV20-1
j_call: TRBJ1-4
cdr3_aa: CSATGNGNEKLFF
cdr3_nt: TGCAGTGCTACCGGTAACGGTAATGAAAAACTGTTTTTT

d_call: -
clone_size: many
v_call: TRBV2
j_call: TRBJ2-7
cdr3_aa: CASSDVAAVYEQYF
cdr3_nt: TGTGCCAGCAGTGATGTGGCGGCGGTATACGAGCAGTACTTC

d_call: -
clone_size: many
v_call: TRBV14
j_call: TRBJ1-1
cdr3_aa: CASSQERGQGHEAFF
cdr3_nt: TGTGCCAGCAGCCAAGAAAGAGGGCAGGGCCATGAAGCTTTCTTT

d_call: -
clone_size: many
v_call: TRBV18
j_call: TRBJ2-7
cdr3_aa: CASSTRHEGEQYF
cdr3_nt: TGTGCCAGCTCAACCAGACACGAGGGCGAGCAGTACTTC

d_call: TRBD2
clone_size: few
v_call: TRBV7-9
j_call: TRBJ2-1
cdr3_aa: CASSKLAGENNEQFF
cdr3_nt: TGTGCCAGCAGCAAACTAGCGGGAGAGAACAATGAGCAGTTCTTC

d_call: TRBD2
clone_size: -
v_call: TRBV5-1
j_call: TRBJ2-2
cdr3_aa: CASRQRGPNTGELFF
cdr3_nt: TGCGCCAGTCGACAGCGGGGGCCGAACACCGGGGAGCTGTTTTTT

d_call: TRBD2
clone_size: few
v_call: TRBV7-8
j_call: TRBJ2-3
cdr3_aa: CASSLREGSTDTQYF
cdr3_nt: TGTGCCAGCAGCTTAAGGGAGGGTAGCACAGATACGCAGTATTTT

d_call: TRBD1
clone_size: -
v_call: TRBV6-2/TRBV6-3
j_call: TRBJ2-1
cdr3_aa: CASSRRDRGRSNEQFF
cdr3_nt: TGTGCCAGCAGTCGGCGGGACAGGGGTCGTAGCAATGAGCAGTTCTTC

d_call: TRBD2
clone_size: many
v_call: TRBV2
j_call: TRBJ2-1
cdr3_aa: CASRILAGHNEQFF
cdr3_nt: TGTGCCAGCAGGATACTAGCGGGGCACAATGAGCAGTTCTTC

d_call: -
clone_size: many
v_call: TRBV12-3/TRBV12-4
j_call: TRBJ2-1
cdr3_aa: CASSPQHSSNEQFF
cdr3_nt: TGTGCCAGCAGTCCCCAGCACAGTTCCAATGAGCAGTTCTTC

d_call: TRBD1
clone_size: many
v_call: TRBV7-2
j_call: TRBJ2-1
cdr3_aa: CASSPRQGSSYNEQFF
cdr3_nt: TGTGCCAGCAGCCCCCGACAGGGTAGCTCCTACAATGAGCAGTTCTTC

d_call: TRBD1
clone_size: many
v_call: TRBV11-2
j_call: TRBJ1-6
cdr3_aa: CASSLTGTDSPLHF
cdr3_nt: TGTGCCAGCAGCTTAACCGGGACAGATTCACCCCTCCACTTT

d_call: TRBD2
clone_size: many
v_call: TRBV24-1
j_call: TRBJ2-1
cdr3_aa: CATSDLTSDSYNEQFF
cdr3_nt: TGTGCCACCAGTGACTTAACTAGCGACTCCTACAATGAGCAGTTCTTC

d_call: -
clone_size: few
v_call: TRBV12-3/TRBV12-4
j_call: TRBJ2-5
cdr3_aa: CASSLGQLGGETQYF
cdr3_nt: TGTGCCAGCAGTTTAGGGCAACTAGGGGGAGAGACCCAGTACTTC

d_call: -
clone_size: many
v_call: TRBV11-2
j_call: TRBJ2-1
cdr3_aa: CASKHTGTPQVSEQFF
cdr3_nt: TGTGCCAGCAAGCATACGGGGACACCCCAGGTTAGTGAGCAGTTCTTC

d_call: -
clone_size: many
v_call: TRBV2
j_call: TRBJ2-6
cdr3_aa: CASTEGHSGANVLTF
cdr3_nt: TGTGCCAGCACCGAAGGACACTCTGGGGCCAACGTCCTGACTTTC

d_call: TRBD2
clone_size: -
v_call: TRBV7-9
j_call: TRBJ2-1
cdr3_aa: CASSPRGTSENEQFF
cdr3_nt: TGTGCCAGCAGCCCCCGCGGGACTAGCGAGAATGAGCAGTTCTTC

d_call: -
clone_size: many
v_call: TRBV6-1
j_call: TRBJ1-1
cdr3_aa: CASSLYNTEAFF
cdr3_nt: TGTGCCAGCAGTCTTTACAACACTGAAGCTTTCTTT

d_call: -
clone_size: many
v_call: TRBV4-1
j_call: TRBJ2-7
cdr3_aa: CASSQVGGPGQHYYEQYF
cdr3_nt: TGCGCCAGCAGCCAAGTTGGGGGGCCGGGACAGCATTATTACGAGCAGTACTTC

d_call: TRBD1
clone_size: few
v_call: TRBV3-1
j_call: TRBJ2-1
cdr3_aa: CASSQGRGTGNNEQFF
cdr3_nt: TGTGCCAGCAGCCAGGGTCGCGGGACAGGGAACAATGAGCAGTTCTTC

d_call: TRBD1
clone_size: -
v_call: TRBV28
j_call: TRBJ2-5
cdr3_aa: CASSFPGQGLETQYF
cdr3_nt: TGTGCCAGCAGTTTCCCGGGACAGGGTCTTGAGACCCAGTACTTC